Listed below are T cell receptor beta chains from one sample, sequenced in a study of blood T cell repertoires in COVID-19. The data were produced by immunoSEQ multiplex PCR, yet TCRdb's version contains in-frame clones alone and is incomplete. The sample has about 150,000 clones, roughly 84% seen once; the top ten hold 8.3%. The specimen sequenced was peripheral blood. The source of these receptors is a woman aged 60 to 75 with COVID-19, enrolled during active disease. Each CDR3 is given without its conserved first and last residue.

V: TRBV5-4
J: TRBJ1-1
CDR3: ASSLGGNTEAF

V: TRBV29-1
J: TRBJ2-7
CDR3: SVAVVSYEQY

V: TRBV6-5
J: TRBJ1-6
CDR3: ASTTGENSPLH

V: TRBV3-1/TRBV3-2
J: TRBJ1-2
CDR3: ASNLGQGNGYT

V: TRBV29-1
J: TRBJ1-5
CDR3: SILTGYSNQPQH

V: TRBV7-9
J: TRBJ1-2
CDR3: ASSPPEKWSRGGYT

V: TRBV18
J: TRBJ2-1
CDR3: ASSAGGSYNEQF

V: TRBV19
J: TRBJ2-1
CDR3: ASSQETGVRPNEQF

V: TRBV6-5
J: TRBJ1-1
CDR3: ASRPQALNTEAF

V: TRBV19
J: TRBJ2-5
CDR3: ASSIDGGGGETQY

V: TRBV6-4
J: TRBJ2-1
CDR3: ASSDMAGLGRNEQF

V: TRBV28
J: TRBJ1-3
CDR3: ASRSLQGRDTIY

V: TRBV11-2
J: TRBJ1-4
CDR3: ASRPAGGIGEKLF

V: TRBV5-6
J: TRBJ2-1
CDR3: ASSQLDRVSYNEQF

V: TRBV23-1
J: TRBJ2-7
CDR3: ASSQRTSGRPAYEQY

V: TRBV3-1/TRBV3-2
J: TRBJ1-3
CDR3: ASSQTFGGSSGNTIY

V: TRBV5-1
J: TRBJ2-3
CDR3: ASSLATGTDTQY

V: TRBV11-1
J: TRBJ1-1
CDR3: ASSLEAGTEAF

V: TRBV2
J: TRBJ1-2
CDR3: ASRTDTDYGYT

V: TRBV6-5
J: TRBJ1-2
CDR3: ASTAGEGYT

V: TRBV6-5
J: TRBJ1-1
CDR3: ASRARRERNTEAF

V: TRBV29-1
J: TRBJ1-2
CDR3: SAWTGALGYT